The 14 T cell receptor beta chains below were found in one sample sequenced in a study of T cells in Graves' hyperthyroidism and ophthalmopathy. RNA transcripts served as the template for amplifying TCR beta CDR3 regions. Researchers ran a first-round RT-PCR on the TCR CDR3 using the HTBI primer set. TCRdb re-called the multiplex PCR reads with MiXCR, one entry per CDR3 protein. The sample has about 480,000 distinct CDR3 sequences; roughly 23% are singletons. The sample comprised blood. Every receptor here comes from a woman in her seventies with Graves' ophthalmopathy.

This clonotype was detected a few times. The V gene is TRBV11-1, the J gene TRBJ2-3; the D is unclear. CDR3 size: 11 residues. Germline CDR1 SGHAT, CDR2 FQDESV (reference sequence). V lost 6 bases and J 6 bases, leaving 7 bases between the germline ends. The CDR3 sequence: CASRAADTQYF. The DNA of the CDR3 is TGTGCCAGCAGAGCTGCGGATACGCAGTATTTT.

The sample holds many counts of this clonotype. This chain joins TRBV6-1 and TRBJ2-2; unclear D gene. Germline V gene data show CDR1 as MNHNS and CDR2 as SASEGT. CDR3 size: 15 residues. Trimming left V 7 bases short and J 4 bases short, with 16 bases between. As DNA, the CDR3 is TGTGCCAGCATTGAGTCCTTGGCGCGCACCGGGGAGCTGTTTTTT. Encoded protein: CASIESLARTGELFF.

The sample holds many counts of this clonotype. The DNA of the CDR3 is TGCAGTGCTAGAGGCCGGGCGAACACTGAAGCTTTCTTT. It specifies CSARGRANTEAFF. The chain joins TRBV20-1 to TRBJ1-1; D unresolved. The germline CDR1 and CDR2 sequences are DFQATT and SNEGSKA (reference sequence). This CDR3 is built from 13 residues. The germline V and J ends were trimmed by 1 base and 1 base, with 7 bases remaining between them.

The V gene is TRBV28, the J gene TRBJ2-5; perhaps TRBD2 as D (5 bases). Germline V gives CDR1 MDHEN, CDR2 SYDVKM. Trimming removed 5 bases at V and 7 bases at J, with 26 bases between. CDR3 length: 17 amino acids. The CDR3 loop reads CASSNTAPPAATGTQYF. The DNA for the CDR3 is TGTGCCAGCAGTAATACGGCCCCTCCAGCGGCAACCGGGACCCAGTACTTC. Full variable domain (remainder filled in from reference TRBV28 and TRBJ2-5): DVKVTQSSRYLVKRTGEKVFLECVQDMDHENMFWYRQDPGLGLRLIYFSYDVKMKEKGDIPEGYSVSREKKERFSLILESASTNQTSMYLCASSNTAPPAATGTQYFGPGTRLLVL.

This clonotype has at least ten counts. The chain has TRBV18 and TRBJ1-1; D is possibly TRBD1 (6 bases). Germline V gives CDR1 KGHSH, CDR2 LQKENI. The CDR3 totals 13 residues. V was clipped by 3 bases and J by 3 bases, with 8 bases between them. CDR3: CASSPRGDTEAFF. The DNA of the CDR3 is TGTGCCAGCTCACCCAGGGGTGACACTGAAGCTTTCTTT.

The DNA for the CDR3 is TGTGCCAGCAGCTTACTTCCGGGACTTCGTGTCAATGAGCAGTTCTTC. As protein: CASSLLPGLRVNEQFF. This chain connects TRBV7-9 to TRBJ2-1; D is perhaps TRBD2 (6 bases). Between the trimmed V and J ends, which lost 2 bases and 6 bases, there was a span of 17 bases. The CDR3 totals 16 residues. Germline V gives CDR1 SEHNR, CDR2 FQNEAQ (reference sequence).

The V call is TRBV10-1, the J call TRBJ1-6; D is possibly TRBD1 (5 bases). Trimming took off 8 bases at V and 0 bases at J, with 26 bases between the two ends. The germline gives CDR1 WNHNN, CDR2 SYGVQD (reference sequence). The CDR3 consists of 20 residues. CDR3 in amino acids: CASYNLQDCTKGSYNSPLHF. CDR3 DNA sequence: TGCGCCAGCTATAATTTACAGGACTGCACGAAAGGCTCCTATAATTCACCCCTCCACTTT.

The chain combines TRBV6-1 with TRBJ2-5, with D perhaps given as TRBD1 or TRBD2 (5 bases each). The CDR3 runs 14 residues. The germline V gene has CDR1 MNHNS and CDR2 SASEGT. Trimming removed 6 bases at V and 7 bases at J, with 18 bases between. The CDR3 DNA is TGTGCCAGCAGATCCGGGACCGACATATGGACCCAGTACTTC. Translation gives CASRSGTDIWTQYF.

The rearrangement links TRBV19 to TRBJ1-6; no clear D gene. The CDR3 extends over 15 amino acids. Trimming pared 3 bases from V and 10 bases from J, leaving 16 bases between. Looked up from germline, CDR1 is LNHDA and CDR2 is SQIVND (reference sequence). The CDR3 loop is CASSIEWQQGSPLHF. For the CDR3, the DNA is TGTGCCAGTAGTATTGAATGGCAGCAAGGCTCACCCCTCCACTTT.

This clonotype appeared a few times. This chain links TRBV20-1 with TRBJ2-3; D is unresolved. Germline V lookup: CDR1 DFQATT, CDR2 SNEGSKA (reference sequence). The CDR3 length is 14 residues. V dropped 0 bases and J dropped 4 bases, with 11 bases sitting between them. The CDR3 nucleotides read TGCAGTGCTAGAGATCCACTTACCGCAGATACGCAGTATTTT. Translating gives CSARDPLTADTQYF.

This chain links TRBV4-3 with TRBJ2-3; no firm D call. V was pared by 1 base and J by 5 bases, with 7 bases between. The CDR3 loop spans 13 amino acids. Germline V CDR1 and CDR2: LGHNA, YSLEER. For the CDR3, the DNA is TGCGCCAGCAGCCAAGCATTGAGAGATACGCAGTATTTT. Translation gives CASSQALRDTQYF.

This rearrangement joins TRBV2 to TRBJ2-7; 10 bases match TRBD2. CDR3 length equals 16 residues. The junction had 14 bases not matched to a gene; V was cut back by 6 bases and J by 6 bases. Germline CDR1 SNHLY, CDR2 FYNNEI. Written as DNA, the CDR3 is TGTGCCAGCAGCTGGACTAGCGGCCTATTAGGGCTCGAGCAGTACTTC. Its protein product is CASSWTSGLLGLEQYF.

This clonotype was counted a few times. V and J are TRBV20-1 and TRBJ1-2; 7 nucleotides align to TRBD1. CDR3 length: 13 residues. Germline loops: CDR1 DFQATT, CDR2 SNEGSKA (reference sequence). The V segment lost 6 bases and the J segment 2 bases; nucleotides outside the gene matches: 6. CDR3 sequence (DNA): TGCAGTGCCTCGGACAGGACGAACTATGGCTACACCTTC. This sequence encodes CSASDRTNYGYTF.

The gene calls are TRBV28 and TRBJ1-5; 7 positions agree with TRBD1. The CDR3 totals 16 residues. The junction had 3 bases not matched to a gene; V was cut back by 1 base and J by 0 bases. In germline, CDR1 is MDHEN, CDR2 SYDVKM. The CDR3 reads CASSLLQGLSNQPQHF. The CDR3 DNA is TGTGCCAGCAGTTTATTACAGGGGCTTAGCAATCAGCCCCAGCATTTT.